This paragraph covers one TCR beta chain sequence. What was sequenced were expressed TCRB transcripts, since all of the isolated RNA had been reverse transcribed. Using immunoSEQ multiplex PCR, the repertoire was profiled, and TCRdb retains in-frame clones only, with some absent. This table holds around 250,000 clones, 25% to 30% found once. The data are from a study of beta chain features in type 1 diabetes. Germline trimming cut 6 bases from V and 7 bases from J; bases unmatched to any gene: 18. This CDR3 region has 16 residues. CDR1 is GTSNPN, CDR2 SVGIG, per germline (reference sequence). The receptor's source is a man aged 30 to 45 in good health. The source material was central memory CD4+ T cells from blood. V usage is TRBV30 and J usage is TRBJ2-1; 7 bases are shared with TRBD2. The CDR3 here is CACMDTLAAIRNEQFF. As DNA, the CDR3 is TGTGCCTGTATGGACACCCTAGCGGCGATACGGAATGAGCAGTTCTTC.